The sequence of this T cell receptor beta chain was determined in a study of identical twins (dated by TCRdb to 2015 to 2016). Notes on the research overall: To test whether fetal clonotypes persist, the study used deep sequencing on TCR alpha and beta repertoires from monozygotic twins, unrelated adults of various ages, and cord blood. To rule out contamination, replicate twin experiments were performed at different times with different library preparation protocols.

Points the paper makes about the study in general: Recombination models systematically underestimated out-of-frame TCR alpha sharing in monozygotic twins but agreed with sharing between unrelated individuals. Abundant cord blood beta clonotypes had fewer insertions, young adult naive repertoires showed a similar but weaker trend, and memory repertoires showed no such trend. In beta out-of-frame sequences, excess twin sharing was weaker, because having fewer shared sequences lowered the signal-to-noise ratio. Compared with coincidental sharing between unrelated individuals, an excess of low generation-probability sequences was observed among out-of-frame TCR alpha sequences shared between twins. Zero-insertion analyses could be partly confounded by invariant T cells such as MAIT and iNKT, although diverse VJ usage argued against such confounding for most clonotypes. Because the same donors could not be followed over many years, the conclusions relied on cross-sectional statistical analysis.

As for this clonotype: This clone's antigen is unknown. The sample holds no much larger clone one base away, and base qualities are not on file.

Library construction relied on 5' RACE. Instrument used: Illumina HiSeq 2000. A universal primer binding site was added through template switching, and the final cDNA carried a unique molecular identifier so that TCR cDNA molecules could be counted accurately. First-strand cDNA for TCR alpha and beta chains was synthesized from specific primers in the conserved constant-segment region. To control for contamination, each cDNA library was double barcoded with a SMART-Mk sample barcode plus Illumina barcodes. TruSeq adapter sequences, together with Illumina sample barcodes, were added in two successive PCR steps. The TCR alpha and beta cDNA libraries were sequenced on the Illumina HiSeq platform using custom primers. The authors' analysis ran thus. Raw reads were processed with MiGEC to extract unique molecular identifiers, and MiXCR was used to determine CDR3 positions. Recombination models were inferred per individual with the repgenHMM and IGoR tools using an EM algorithm. Shared clonotypes were analyzed with the tcR package in R, and sharing was normalized by the product of cloneset sizes. To study raw recombination free of thymic and clonal selection effects, out-of-frame nonproductive sequences were analyzed. TCRdb passed the public sequencing reads through fastp at Q25 and MiXCR, retaining productive beta sequences. Rows are unified per CDR3 protein, each entry keeping the most common DNA and genes. None of the V and J calls come from the authors' own analysis; TCRdb made them. The table for this sample lists roughly 1,500,000 distinct CDR3 sequences; under 35% of them were counted only once. The top ten clonotypes cover 0.27% of the sample.

Only healthy Caucasian donors were included. This TCR came from a newborn girl in good health. Sequencing was carried out using cord blood.

The sequenced DNA is TGTGCCAGCAGCTCCAGCCCCGCGTCGGGTAACATTCAGTACTTC. It is translated as CASSSSPASGNIQYF. The rearrangement combines TRBV9 with TRBJ2-4, with no reliable assignment of the D segment. CDR1 is given as SGDLS and CDR2 as YYNGEE, both from the germline V gene. The V and J ends are trimmed by 4 bases and 7 bases, leaving 18 bases between them. The cysteine opens and the phenylalanine closes a CDR3 of 15 amino acids. Left in the record is the CDR3 DNA by itself, 45 bases read in frame from the first base.